The following is a T cell receptor (beta chain) sequence with its context. These data originate in a study of blood T cell repertoires in COVID-19. Background on the study: PBMCs, B-cell-depleted T cells, or T cells provided the cDNA or gDNA that made up the material.

The CDR3 is 15 residues long. Germline CDR1 is MNHEY and CDR2 is SVGAGI. The V gene end was trimmed by 4 bases and the J gene end by 0 bases; junction bases not matched to a gene: 4. TCRdb's copy holds only in-frame clones and misses some; the assay was immunoSEQ multiplex PCR. The sample has 190,000 or so clones, around 83% seen once. The rearrangement links TRBV6-5 to TRBJ1-1, with 8 bases aligning to TRBD1. The source of this sequence is a man aged 50 to 60 with active or convalescent COVID-19. The sequencing sample was made of peripheral blood. The CDR3 DNA follows: TGTGCCAGCAGTTCCGGACAGGGATTGAACACTGAAGCTTTCTTT. Translating gives CASSSGQGLNTEAFF.